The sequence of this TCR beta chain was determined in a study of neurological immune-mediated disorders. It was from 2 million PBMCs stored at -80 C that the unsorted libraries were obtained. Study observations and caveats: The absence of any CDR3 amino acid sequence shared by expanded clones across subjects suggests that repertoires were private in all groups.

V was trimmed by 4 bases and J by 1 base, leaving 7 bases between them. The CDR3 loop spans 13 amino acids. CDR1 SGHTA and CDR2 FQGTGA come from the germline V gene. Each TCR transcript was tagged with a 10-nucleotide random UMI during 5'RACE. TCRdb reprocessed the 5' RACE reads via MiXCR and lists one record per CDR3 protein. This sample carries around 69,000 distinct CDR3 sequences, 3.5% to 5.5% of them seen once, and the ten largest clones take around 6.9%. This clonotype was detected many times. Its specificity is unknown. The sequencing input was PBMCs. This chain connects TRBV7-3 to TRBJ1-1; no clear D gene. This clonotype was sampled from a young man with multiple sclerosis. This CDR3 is CASSSVKNTEAFF. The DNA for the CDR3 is TGTGCCAGCAGCTCGGTCAAGAACACTGAAGCTTTCTTT.